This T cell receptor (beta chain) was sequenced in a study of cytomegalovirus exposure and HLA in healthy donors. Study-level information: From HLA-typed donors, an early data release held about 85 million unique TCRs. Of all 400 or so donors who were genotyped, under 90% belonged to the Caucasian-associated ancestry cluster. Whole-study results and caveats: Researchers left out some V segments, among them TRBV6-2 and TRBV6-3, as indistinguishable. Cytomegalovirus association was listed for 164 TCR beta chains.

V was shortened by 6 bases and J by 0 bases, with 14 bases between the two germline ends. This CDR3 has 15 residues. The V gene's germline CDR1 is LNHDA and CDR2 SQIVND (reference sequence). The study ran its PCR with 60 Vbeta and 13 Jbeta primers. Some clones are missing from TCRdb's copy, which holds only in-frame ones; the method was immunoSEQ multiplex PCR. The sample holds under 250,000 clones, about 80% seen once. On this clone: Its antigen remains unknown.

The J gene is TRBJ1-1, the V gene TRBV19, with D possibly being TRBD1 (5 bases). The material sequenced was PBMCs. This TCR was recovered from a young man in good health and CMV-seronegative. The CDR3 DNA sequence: TGTGCCAGTAGAAAGGGGTATACAATGAACACTGAAGCTTTCTTT. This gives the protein CASRKGYTMNTEAFF.